A single sample gave rise to the 22 T cell receptor beta chains below, sequenced in a study of spatial heterogeneity in lung cancer. This sample's time point: sample taken at primary tumor resection. Material for sequencing was whole RNA from tumor, nontumor lung or frozen PBMC, left unsorted. TCRdb re-analysed the 5' RACE reads in MiXCR, keeping a single row per CDR3 protein. The sample yields thousands of distinct CDR3 sequences, roughly 4.5% seen once. The specimen comprised normal lung tissue next to the tumor, sampled at surgery. Source of these receptors: a female donor with early-stage non-small cell lung cancer.

This clonotype was picked up many times. The library was prepared for alpha chains; this beta chain is a stray read, so its frequency means little. This rearrangement joins TRBV12-3 or TRBV12-4 to TRBJ2-5; D unresolved. The V gene lost 3 bases and the J gene lost 5 bases, with 10 bases spanning the gap. The CDR3 is 13 amino acids. The CDR3 region is CASSLNVGETQYF. CDR3 sequence (DNA): TGTGCCAGCAGTTTGAACGTCGGGGAGACCCAGTACTTC.

This clonotype was recorded many times. As an off-target read in a library built for alpha chains, this beta chain has a frequency of little significance. The J gene is TRBJ2-1, the V gene TRBV2; 11 nucleotides agree with TRBD1. Germline CDR1 SNHLY, CDR2 FYNNEI. V lost 7 bases, J lost 4 bases, and 6 bases stayed unmatched. The length of the CDR3 is 15 residues. This chain's CDR3 is CASNERDRGYNEQFF. The DNA for the CDR3 is TGTGCCAGCAATGAGAGGGACAGGGGGTACAATGAGCAGTTCTTC.

Sample share makes this clonotype medium-sized. Being off target in a library aimed at alpha chains, this beta chain has a size of little meaning. J is TRBJ2-5 and V is TRBV12-3 or TRBV12-4; 9 bases line up with TRBD2. The CDR3 contains 15 residues. V lost 7 bases to trimming and J lost 2 bases; unmatched junction nucleotides: 8. CDR3 DNA sequence: TGTGCCAGCACGCCTAGCGGGACACTGCAAGAGACCCAGTACTTC. Translation: CASTPSGTLQETQYF.

Turning to this clonotype: The library was prepared for alpha chains; this beta chain is a stray read, so its frequency means little. The CDR3 here is CASSPLGSEQFF. CDR3 coding DNA: TGTGCCAGCAGCCCCCTAGGATCCGAGCAGTTCTTC. The chain combines TRBV7-9 with TRBJ2-1; D not resolved. The CDR3 is 12 residues long. Trimming stripped 5 bases from V and 10 bases from J, with 12 bases between. CDR1 is SEHNR and CDR2 is FQNEAQ in the germline V gene (reference sequence).

This clonotype is medium-sized (0.01 to 0.1%) within its sample. For a library built for alpha chains, this beta chain is a stray read; little rests on its size. The rearrangement joins TRBV28 to TRBJ2-3; D is ambiguous. The CDR3 covers 13 residues. The germline gives CDR1 MDHEN, CDR2 SYDVKM. Trimming pared 5 bases from V and 5 bases from J, leaving 11 bases between. The CDR3 DNA reads as TGTGCCAGCAGTCCCAAACCCGGAGATACGCAGTATTTT. Translated: CASSPKPGDTQYF.

By its share, this clonotype is hyperexpanded. This beta chain appears as a stray read in a library generated for alpha chains; its size is not informative. V and J are TRBV29-1 and TRBJ2-7, with 9 bases aligning to TRBD1. This CDR3 has 14 amino acids. Unmatched junction bases numbered 11, after V lost 6 bases and J lost 5 bases. Germline CDR1 reads SQVTM; CDR2 reads ANQGSEA. The CDR3 loop is CSVRNLDRGDEQYF. CDR3 coding DNA: TGCAGCGTCCGAAACCTAGACAGGGGGGACGAGCAGTACTTC.

On this clonotype: Little can be read into the size of this beta chain, an off-target read in a library designed for alpha chains. V usage is TRBV2 and J usage is TRBJ2-3; D is ambiguous. Germline V lookup: CDR1 SNHLY, CDR2 FYNNEI. The CDR3 has 14 amino acids. Trimming removed 2 bases from V and 3 bases from J, with 9 bases in between. The CDR3: CASSEFLGTDTQYF. CDR3 sequence (DNA): TGTGCCAGCAGTGAATTCCTCGGGACAGATACGCAGTATTTT.

This clonotype was found many times. With the library built for alpha chains, this beta chain is off target and its frequency is not meaningful. V gene TRBV19 combines with J gene TRBJ2-2; D perhaps matches TRBD2 (6 bases). CDR3 length: 15 residues. CDR1 is LNHDA, CDR2 SQIVND, per germline (reference sequence). V was clipped by 6 bases and J by 1 base, with 12 bases between them. The chain's CDR3 is CASSWDSENTGELFF. The CDR3 DNA follows: TGTGCCAGTAGCTGGGACTCCGAGAACACCGGGGAGCTGTTTTTT.

This clonotype has a count of ten or more. This beta chain is a stray read from a library made for alpha chains; its abundance is not meaningful. The chain uses TRBV29-1 and TRBJ2-1; no clear D. The V end was cut by 8 bases, the J end by 2 bases, with 10 bases between. The CDR3 loop spans 12 amino acids. CDR1 and CDR2 (germline): SQVTM, ANQGSEA. CDR3 region: CSMRRPYNEQFF. The CDR3 coding sequence is TGCAGCATGAGAAGGCCCTACAATGAGCAGTTCTTC.

By share, this clonotype ranks as medium-sized (0.01 to 0.1%). This beta chain was picked up by a library intended for alpha chains and is off target, so its count carries little meaning. V is TRBV6-5 and J is TRBJ1-2, with no clear D. Trimming stripped 2 bases from V and 7 bases from J, with 17 bases between. Germline V gene sequence: CDR1 MNHEY, CDR2 SVGAGI. This CDR3 comprises 15 residues. The CDR3 region is CASSYKGFGRGGYTF. CDR3 in DNA: TGTGCCAGCAGTTACAAAGGGTTTGGCCGTGGTGGCTACACCTTC.

This clonotype was counted ten times or more. Little can be read into the size of this beta chain, an off-target read in a library designed for alpha chains. J is TRBJ2-1 and V is TRBV9, with 10 bases aligning to TRBD2. Trimming removed 3 bases from V and 0 bases from J; junction bases left unmatched: 15. The length of the CDR3 is 20 residues. Germline-derived CDR1 and CDR2 are SGDLS and YYNGEE. This CDR3 is CASSARTSGGLLGSYNEQFF. CDR3 coding DNA: TGTGCCAGCAGCGCTCGGACTAGCGGAGGACTTCTTGGCTCCTACAATGAGCAGTTCTTC.

This clonotype is labeled medium-sized. Within a library made for alpha chains, this beta chain is off target, and its count is uninformative. The chain combines TRBV6-6 with TRBJ1-1; TRBD1 agrees at 8 bases. J was trimmed by 1 base and V by 5 bases; bases with no gene match: 6. The CDR3 has 15 amino acids. CDR1 is MNHNY and CDR2 is SVGAGI in the germline V gene (reference sequence). CDR3 DNA sequence: TGTGCCAGCAGTGCCTTAGACAGGGGGAACACTGAAGCTTTCTTT. Translating gives CASSALDRGNTEAFF.

In the case of this clonotype: Within a library made for alpha chains, this beta chain is off target, and its count is uninformative. This rearrangement joins TRBV6-5 to TRBJ2-6; D call uncertain. Trimming removed 2 bases at V and 0 bases at J, with 5 bases between. Germline assignment: CDR1 MNHEY and CDR2 SVGAGI. The CDR3 is made up of 15 amino acids. The CDR3 DNA reads TGTGCCAGCAGTTACGGGTCCTCTGGGGCCAACGTCCTGACTTTC. This translates into CASSYGSSGANVLTF.

This clonotype was seen ten or more times. A library made for alpha chains picked up this beta chain off target, so its size means little. The chain employs TRBV6-5 and TRBJ2-1; no reliable D call. Germline V gene data show CDR1 as MNHEY and CDR2 as SVGAGI. This CDR3 is built from 11 residues. V shed 7 bases and J shed 8 bases, with 9 bases lying between them. CDR3 bases: TGTGCCAGCAAAAGGACCGATGAGCAGTTCTTC. Protein: CASKRTDEQFF.

This clonotype was counted ten times or more. With the library built for alpha chains, this beta chain is off target and its frequency is not meaningful. V is TRBV28 and J is TRBJ2-7; 10 nucleotides match TRBD2. Germline V gene lookup returns CDR1 MDHEN and CDR2 SYDVKM. V lost 5 bases, J lost 6 bases, and 7 bases stayed unmatched. The CDR3 is 14 amino acids. This chain's CDR3 is CASSPTSGKSEQYF. CDR3 coding DNA: TGTGCCAGCAGTCCTACTAGCGGGAAAAGCGAGCAGTACTTC.

This clonotype is categorized as medium-sized. This beta chain appears as a stray read in a library generated for alpha chains; its size is not informative. V and J are TRBV12-3 or TRBV12-4 and TRBJ2-5; no clear D gene. Between the trimmed V and J ends, which lost 3 bases and 4 bases, there was a span of 9 bases. The CDR3 contains 13 residues. The CDR3 reads CASSFLGIETQYF. For the CDR3, the DNA is TGTGCCAGCAGTTTTTTAGGGATAGAGACCCAGTACTTC.

In its sample, this clonotype ranks as medium-sized. A library prepared for alpha chains yielded this beta chain as an off-target read; its size is of little meaning. The gene calls are TRBV29-1 and TRBJ2-5; tentative D call: TRBD2 (6 bases). Germline V gene lookup returns CDR1 SQVTM and CDR2 ANQGSEA. The CDR3 extends over 16 amino acids. V was clipped by 3 bases and J by 1 base, with 18 bases between them. This CDR3 is CSVDDRESVLQETQYF. CDR3 sequence (DNA): TGCAGCGTTGATGATCGGGAGTCGGTCCTCCAAGAGACCCAGTACTTC.

The table lists this clonotype with many counts. Because the library targeted alpha chains, this beta chain is an off-target read whose size means little. The chain couples TRBV7-2 to TRBJ2-1; tentative D call: TRBD1 (6 bases). The CDR3 sequence is 18 residues long. V was pared by 2 bases and J by 1 base, with 18 bases between. Per germline, CDR1 SGHTA and CDR2 FQGNSA. The CDR3 DNA follows: TGTGCCAGCAGCTTAATCGGGCCCAGGGGTCAGTCCTACAATGAGCAGTTCTTC. Translated, it gives CASSLIGPRGQSYNEQFF.

Relative to its sample, this clonotype is medium-sized. This beta chain is a stray sequence in a library constructed for alpha chains; its clone size is not meaningful. J is TRBJ2-7 and V is TRBV28, with 11 bases matching TRBD1. Germline CDR1 MDHEN, CDR2 SYDVKM. CDR3 length: 15 amino acids. V gave up 4 bases and J gave up 7 bases; unmatched junction bases: 9. This chain's CDR3 is CASSSSGQGAPEQYV. The CDR3 DNA sequence: TGTGCCAGCAGTTCCAGCGGACAGGGGGCGCCTGAGCAGTACGTC.

This clonotype was seen at least ten times. Because this beta chain is a stray read in a library intended to capture alpha chains, its abundance should not be given much weight. The J gene is TRBJ2-3, the V gene TRBV27; D remains unclear. The V gene lost 1 base and the J gene lost 1 base, with 9 bases spanning the gap. CDR3 length equals 15 residues. Germline-derived CDR1 and CDR2 are MNHEY and SMNVEV (reference sequence). In DNA form, the CDR3 reads TGTGCCAGCAGTTTATTACTTCCTGGCACAGATACGCAGTATTTT. This sequence encodes CASSLLLPGTDTQYF.

This clonotype ranks as medium-sized (0.01 to 0.1%). Because the library targeted alpha chains, this beta chain is an off-target read whose size means little. The rearrangement joins TRBV24-1 to TRBJ2-5, with D hard to call. CDR1 is KGHDR, CDR2 SFDVKD, per germline. The CDR3 spans 16 residues. V shed 11 bases and J shed 1 base, with 22 bases lying between them. CDR3 sequence (DNA): TGTGCCATCGGGCAAAAAAAAGGCTGGGGCCAAGAGACCCAGTACTTC. Amino acid sequence: CAIGQKKGWGQETQYF.

There are a few counts of this clonotype. This beta chain came through as a stray read in a library set up for alpha chains, and its size says little. The chain couples TRBV10-3 to TRBJ1-1; D is ambiguous. The CDR3 is 13 amino acids. V lost 7 bases, J lost 4 bases, and 13 bases lay in between. Germline CDR1 reads ENHRY; CDR2 reads SYGVKD. CDR3 sequence: CAITGNPSTEAFF. The DNA of the CDR3 is TGTGCCATCACCGGGAACCCCAGCACTGAAGCTTTCTTT.